The T cell receptor (beta chain) under discussion was sequenced for a study of cytomegalovirus exposure and HLA in healthy donors. Study information: Out of 350 to 400 genotyped donors, about 84% belonged to the Caucasian-associated ancestry cluster.

This PCR relied on a set of 60 Vbeta primers and 13 Jbeta primers. Some clones are missing from TCRdb's copy, which holds only in-frame ones; the method was immunoSEQ multiplex PCR. The sample lists about 110,000 clones, 60% to 85% seen once, with 2.5% to 3% in the top ten. The J segment lost 6 bases and the V segment lost 3 bases, leaving 5 bases of the junction unmatched. This CDR3 comprises 13 residues. Germline loops: CDR1 WSHSY, CDR2 SAAADI. Points on this clone: The antigen remains unidentified.

Study-wide points: Earlier analysis found most TCR beta V segments productive about 90% or about 30% of the time.

The TCR originated in a male donor in good health and CMV-seropositive. Sequencing was carried out using PBMCs. V gene TRBV10-2 combines with J gene TRBJ2-7; 7 nucleotides agree with TRBD2. The CDR3 nucleotides are TGCGCCAGCAGTGATTCACCGGGAGGCGAGCAGTACTTC. Amino acid sequence: CASSDSPGGEQYF.